Each of the 20 T cell receptor beta chains below was sequenced from the same sample in a study of STAT3 mutations in large granular lymphocyte leukemia. Repertoires were generated with immunoSEQ multiplex PCR, while TCRdb's copy carries only in-frame clones and drops some. The data show about 2,400 clones, about 50% seen once. Overall study results and limits: Every T-LGLL patient had at least one immunodominant TCRbeta clonotype.

The antigens for these receptors are not known. The sample comprised peripheral blood mononuclear cells. Receptors originate from a man between 60 and 75 years old with T-cell large granular lymphocyte leukemia. Some clones in this sample may be carry-over from other donors' samples.

By proportion, this clone is medium-sized. V usage is TRBV27 and J usage is TRBJ1-2, with D possibly matching TRBD1 (5 bases). The CDR3 totals 16 residues. The V end was cut by 0 bases, the J end by 6 bases, with 17 bases between. Germline CDR1 MNHEY, CDR2 SMNVEV (reference sequence). CDR3 DNA sequence: TGTGCCAGCAGTTTATCGTCGGACACGCCGCTCCATGGCTACACCTTC. Translated, it gives CASSLSSDTPLHGYTF.

V is TRBV5-6 and J is TRBJ1-2; D is unresolved. V lost 0 bases and J 6 bases, leaving 9 bases between the germline ends. CDR3 length: 13 residues. CDR1 SGHDT and CDR2 YYEEEE come from the germline V gene. CDR3 region: CASSLVGMDGYTF. The DNA for the CDR3 is TGTGCCAGCAGCTTGGTCGGGATGGATGGCTACACCTTC.

A few counts support this clone. The rearrangement uses TRBV2 and TRBJ1-6; D is uncertain. The germline gives CDR1 SNHLY, CDR2 FYNNEI. The CDR3 length is 13 residues. V lost 7 bases, J lost 10 bases, and 14 bases lay in between. CDR3 in DNA: TGTGCCAGCATTGCCTTGGCGGGGTCACCCCTCCACTTT. Its protein is CASIALAGSPLHF. The full variable domain, with the rest looked up from reference TRBV2 and TRBJ1-6, is EPEVTQTPSHQVTQMGQEVILRCVPISNHLYFYWYRQILGQKVEFLVSFYNNEISEKSEIFDDQFSVERPDGSNFTLKIRSTKLEDSAMYFCASIALAGSPLHFGNGTRLTVT.

The chain uses TRBV28 and TRBJ2-4; D call uncertain. The CDR3 has 16 amino acids. CDR1 and CDR2 from the germline V gene are MDHEN and SYDVKM. The germline V and J ends were trimmed by 4 bases and 2 bases, with 15 bases remaining between them. This CDR3 is CASSSHLVDSKNIQYF. CDR3 bases: TGTGCCAGCAGTTCACACCTTGTGGATTCCAAAAACATTCAGTACTTC.

This CDR3 is CSVAEDTGLGGYTF. For the CDR3, the DNA is TGCAGCGTTGCCGAGGACACAGGGCTGGGTGGCTACACCTTC. This rearrangement joins TRBV29-1 to TRBJ1-2; D perhaps matches TRBD1 (6 bases). V lost 4 bases to trimming and J lost 7 bases, with 19 bases between them. Germline V gene lookup returns CDR1 SQVTM and CDR2 ANQGSEA. This CDR3 is built from 14 residues. Full variable domain (rest looked up from reference TRBV29-1 and TRBJ1-2): SAVISQKPSRDICQRGTSLTIQCQVDSQVTMMFWYRQQPGQSLTLIATANQGSEATYESGFVIDKFPISRPNLTFSTLTVSNMSPEDSSIYLCSVAEDTGLGGYTFGSGTRLTVV.

This clone occurred a few times. The V gene is TRBV6-5, the J gene TRBJ1-1; 10 positions match TRBD1. With V trimmed by 5 bases and J by 4 bases, 4 bases remained unmatched. This CDR3 contains 14 residues. Germline values: CDR1 MNHEY, CDR2 SVGAGI. CDR3 sequence: CASSAGTGVTEAFF. The CDR3 DNA sequence: TGTGCCAGCAGTGCCGGGACAGGGGTCACTGAAGCTTTCTTT.

This clone was seen only a few times. This chain links TRBV7-9 with TRBJ1-5, with D maybe TRBD1 (5 bases). The V gene lost 5 bases and the J gene lost 4 bases, with 12 bases spanning the gap. CDR1 is SEHNR and CDR2 is FQNEAQ in the germline V gene (reference sequence). CDR3 length equals 14 residues. CDR3 in DNA: TGTGCCAGCAGCCTAGGTGGGGGTAATCAGCCCCAGCATTTT. Translation: CASSLGGGNQPQHF.

The rearrangement joins TRBV27 to TRBJ1-2; 7 positions agree with TRBD1. CDR1 and CDR2 (germline): MNHEY, SMNVEV (reference sequence). Trimming removed 2 bases from V and 7 bases from J; junction bases left unmatched: 10. This CDR3 contains 15 residues. The CDR3 sequence: CASSLTPGQVLGYTF. CDR3 DNA sequence: TGTGCCAGCAGTTTAACGCCTGGACAGGTTCTTGGCTACACCTTC.

V usage is TRBV5-1 and J usage is TRBJ1-2; TRBD1 matches 7 bases. The V gene end was trimmed by 3 bases and the J gene end by 6 bases; junction bases not matched to a gene: 11. In germline, CDR1 is SGHRS, CDR2 YFSETQ. The CDR3 contains 15 residues. The CDR3: CASSSGGFVLDGYTF. The CDR3 nucleotides are TGCGCCAGCAGCTCAGGGGGATTTGTTCTCGATGGCTACACCTTC.

In its sample, this clone was seen a few times. This chain uses TRBV5-6 with TRBJ2-7, with D hard to call. The CDR3 has 11 residues. V was clipped by 4 bases and J by 5 bases, with 7 bases between them. CDR1 and CDR2 (germline): SGHDT, YYEEEE. The CDR3 loop is CASSGSHEQYV. CDR3 bases: TGTGCCAGCAGCGGTTCCCACGAGCAGTACGTC.

This chain joins TRBV5-4 and TRBJ2-3; 10 nucleotides align to TRBD2. Germline trimming cut 0 bases from V and 4 bases from J; bases unmatched to any gene: 8. Germline V CDR1 and CDR2: SGHNT, YYREEE (reference sequence). The CDR3 covers 17 residues. The CDR3 here is CASSLGPSGSRADTQYF. The DNA of the CDR3 is TGTGCCAGCAGCTTGGGTCCTAGCGGGAGTAGGGCAGATACGCAGTATTTT. Full variable domain (rest looked up from reference TRBV5-4 and TRBJ2-3): ETGVTQSPTHLIKTRGQQVTLRCSSQSGHNTVSWYQQALGQGPQFIFQYYREEENGRGNFPPRFSGLQFPNYSSELNVNALELDDSALYLCASSLGPSGSRADTQYFGPGTRLTVL.

The chain combines TRBV2 with TRBJ2-1; 9 positions match TRBD2. The CDR3 runs 11 residues. After removal of 6 bases from V and 15 bases from J, the junction contained 6 bases not matched to a gene. The germline V gene has CDR1 SNHLY and CDR2 FYNNEI. For the CDR3, the DNA is TGTGCCAGCAGAACCGGGACTAGCACGTTCTTC. Amino acids: CASRTGTSTFF.

This chain connects TRBV9 to TRBJ2-3; unclear D gene. This CDR3 spans 11 amino acids. V was clipped by 4 bases and J by 7 bases, with 7 bases between them. The germline CDR1 and CDR2 sequences are SGDLS and YYNGEE. The chain's CDR3 is CASSPGNTQYF. CDR3 DNA: TGTGCCAGCAGCCCCGGAAATACGCAGTATTTT.

The chain is built from TRBV4-3 and TRBJ1-1; D may be TRBD1 (5 bases). Looked up from germline, CDR1 is LGHNA and CDR2 is YSLEER. This CDR3 region has 14 residues. Trimming took off 0 bases at V and 1 base at J, with 6 bases between the two ends. The CDR3 DNA is TGCGCCAGCAGCCAAGATGGGGGGAACACTGAAGCTTTCTTT. Translated: CASSQDGGNTEAFF.

The chain uses TRBV2 and TRBJ1-5, with 7 bases matching TRBD1. CDR1 and CDR2 (germline): SNHLY, FYNNEI. V was pared by 4 bases and J by 7 bases, with 10 bases of the junction left unmatched. The CDR3 totals 15 residues. CDR3 DNA: TGTGCCAGCAGTGTCCGACAGGGCCAGGTACAGCCCCAGCATTTT. Its protein product is CASSVRQGQVQPQHF.

The chain couples TRBV5-1 to TRBJ2-1; 9 bases fit TRBD1. Germline V lookup: CDR1 SGHRS, CDR2 YFSETQ. J was trimmed by 7 bases and V by 4 bases; bases with no gene match: 9. This CDR3 region has 15 residues. This chain's CDR3 is CASSQVTGGGNEQFF. CDR3 DNA sequence: TGCGCCAGCAGCCAAGTGACAGGGGGTGGGAATGAGCAGTTCTTC. Drawing the rest from reference TRBV5-1 and TRBJ2-1, the complete variable domain is KAGVTQTPRYLIKTRGQQVTLSCSPISGHRSVSWYQQTPGQGLQFLFEYFSETQRNKGNFPGRFSGRQFSNSRSEMNVSTLELGDSALYLCASSQVTGGGNEQFFGPGTRLTVL.

The rearrangement uses TRBV5-4 and TRBJ2-7; the D gene is possibly TRBD2 (7 bases). The CDR3 is 14 amino acids. Germline V gene data show CDR1 as SGHNT and CDR2 as YYREEE (reference sequence). V gave up 4 bases and J gave up 3 bases, with 14 bases separating them. The CDR3 sequence is CASSLGGVFYEQYF. The CDR3 nucleotides read TGTGCCAGCAGCCTAGGGGGGGTCTTCTACGAGCAGTACTTC.

The chain links TRBV27 to TRBJ1-6; D unclear. This CDR3 has 13 amino acids. In germline, CDR1 is MNHEY, CDR2 SMNVEV (reference sequence). V was cut by 0 bases and J by 8 bases, with 5 bases left in between. As DNA, the CDR3 is TGTGCCAGCAGTTTATCAAGGGATTCACCCCTCCACTTT. This encodes CASSLSRDSPLHF.

The chain carries TRBV7-6 and TRBJ2-7; the D gene is possibly TRBD2 (6 bases). Trimming cost V 0 bases and J 0 bases, with 9 bases left between them. This CDR3 spans 15 amino acids. Germline CDR1 reads SGHVS; CDR2 reads FNYEAQ. In nucleotides, the CDR3 is TGTGCCAGCAGCTTAGCGGGGGGTTACTCCTACGAGCAGTACTTC. As protein: CASSLAGGYSYEQYF.

This clone was seen only once. The chain combines TRBV18 with TRBJ2-5; maybe TRBD2 (5 bases). The V end was cut by 3 bases, the J end by 7 bases, with 12 bases between. The germline V gene has CDR1 KGHSH and CDR2 LQKENI. The CDR3 sequence is 13 residues long. CDR3 bases: TGTGCCAGCTCACCGTGGGAGCCGGGGACCCAGTACTTC. It yields the protein CASSPWEPGTQYF.